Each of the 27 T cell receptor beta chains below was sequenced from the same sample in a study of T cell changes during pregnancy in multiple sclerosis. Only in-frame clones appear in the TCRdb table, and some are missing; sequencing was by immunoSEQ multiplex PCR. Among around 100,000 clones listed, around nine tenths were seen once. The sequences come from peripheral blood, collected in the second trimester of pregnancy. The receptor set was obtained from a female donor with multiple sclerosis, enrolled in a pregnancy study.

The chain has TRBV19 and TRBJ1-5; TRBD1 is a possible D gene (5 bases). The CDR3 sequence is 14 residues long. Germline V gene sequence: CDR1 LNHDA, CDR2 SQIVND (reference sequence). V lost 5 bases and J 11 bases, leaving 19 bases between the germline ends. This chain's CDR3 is CASSGAGSAWAQHF. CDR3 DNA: TGTGCCAGTAGTGGGGCCGGGTCCGCATGGGCCCAGCATTTT. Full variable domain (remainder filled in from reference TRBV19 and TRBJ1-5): DGGITQSPKYLFRKEGQNVTLSCEQNLNHDAMYWYRQDPGQGLRLIYYSQIVNDFQKGDIAEGYSVSREKKESFPLTVTSAQKNPTAFYLCASSGAGSAWAQHFGDGTRLSIL.

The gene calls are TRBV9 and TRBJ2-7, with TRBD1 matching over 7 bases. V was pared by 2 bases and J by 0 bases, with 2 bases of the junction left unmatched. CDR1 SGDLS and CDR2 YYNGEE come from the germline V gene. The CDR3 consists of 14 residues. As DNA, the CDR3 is TGTGCCAGCAGCGTGACAGGGAGCTCCTACGAGCAGTACTTC. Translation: CASSVTGSSYEQYF.

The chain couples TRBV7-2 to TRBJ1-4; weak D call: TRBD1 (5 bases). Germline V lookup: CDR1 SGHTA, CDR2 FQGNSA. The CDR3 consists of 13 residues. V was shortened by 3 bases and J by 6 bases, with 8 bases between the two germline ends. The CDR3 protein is CASSLGGDEKLFF. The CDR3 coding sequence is TGTGCCAGCAGCTTGGGGGGGGATGAAAAACTGTTTTTT.

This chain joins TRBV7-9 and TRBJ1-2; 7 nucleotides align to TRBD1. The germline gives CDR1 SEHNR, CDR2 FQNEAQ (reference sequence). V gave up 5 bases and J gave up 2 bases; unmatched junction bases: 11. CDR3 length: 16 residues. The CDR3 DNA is TGTGCCAGCAGCCCAGAGGGGGCAGGGACAAACTATGGCTACACCTTC. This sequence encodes CASSPEGAGTNYGYTF.

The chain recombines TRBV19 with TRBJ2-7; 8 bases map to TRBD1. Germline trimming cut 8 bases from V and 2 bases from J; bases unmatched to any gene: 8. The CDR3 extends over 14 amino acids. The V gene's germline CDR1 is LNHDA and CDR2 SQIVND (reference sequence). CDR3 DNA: TGTGCCAGTCAGGACAGGGAAGGGCCCTACGAGCAGTACTTC. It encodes CASQDREGPYEQYF.

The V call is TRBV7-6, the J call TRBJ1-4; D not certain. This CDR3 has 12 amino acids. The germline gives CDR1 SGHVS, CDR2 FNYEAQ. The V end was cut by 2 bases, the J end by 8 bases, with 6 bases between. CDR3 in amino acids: CASSLPGEKLFF. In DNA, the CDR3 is TGTGCCAGCAGCTTACCGGGGGAAAAACTGTTTTTT.

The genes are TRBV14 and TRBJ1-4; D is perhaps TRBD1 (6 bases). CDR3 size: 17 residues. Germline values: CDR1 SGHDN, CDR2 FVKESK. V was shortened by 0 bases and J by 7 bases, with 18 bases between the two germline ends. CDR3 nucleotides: TGTGCCAGCAGCCAAGATAAGGTGCAGGGGCGGGTTGAAAAACTGTTTTTT. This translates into CASSQDKVQGRVEKLFF.

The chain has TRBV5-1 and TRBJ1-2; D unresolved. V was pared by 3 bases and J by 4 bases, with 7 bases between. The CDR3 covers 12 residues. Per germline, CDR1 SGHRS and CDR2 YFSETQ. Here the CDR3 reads CASSSEAYGYTF. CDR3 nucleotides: TGCGCCAGCAGCTCCGAGGCCTATGGCTACACCTTC.

The DNA for the CDR3 is TGTGCCAGCAGCCCAGGGACTAGCGCCATCGCGAACACCGGGGAGCTGTTTTTT. This sequence encodes CASSPGTSAIANTGELFF. The gene calls are TRBV5-4 and TRBJ2-2; the match to TRBD2 covers 10 bases. The CDR3 is 18 amino acids. Germline V gene data show CDR1 as SGHNT and CDR2 as YYREEE (reference sequence). V was pared by 4 bases and J by 0 bases, with 9 bases of the junction left unmatched.

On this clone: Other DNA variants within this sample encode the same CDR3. The CDR3 coding sequence is TGTGCCAGCAGCTTAGGACAGGGAATCACAGATACGCAGTATTTT. Translation: CASSLGQGITDTQYF. The genes are TRBV5-4 and TRBJ2-3; the match to TRBD1 covers 8 bases. CDR3 length: 15 residues. Germline V lookup: CDR1 SGHNT, CDR2 YYREEE (reference sequence). V was pared by 2 bases and J by 2 bases, with 4 bases of the junction left unmatched.

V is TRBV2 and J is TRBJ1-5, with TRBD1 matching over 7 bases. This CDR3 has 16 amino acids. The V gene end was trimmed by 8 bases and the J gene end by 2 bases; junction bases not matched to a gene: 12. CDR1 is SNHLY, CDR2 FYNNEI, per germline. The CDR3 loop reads CASLARQGPGNQPQHF. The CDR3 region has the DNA TGTGCCAGCCTTGCGAGACAGGGCCCCGGCAATCAGCCCCAGCATTTT.

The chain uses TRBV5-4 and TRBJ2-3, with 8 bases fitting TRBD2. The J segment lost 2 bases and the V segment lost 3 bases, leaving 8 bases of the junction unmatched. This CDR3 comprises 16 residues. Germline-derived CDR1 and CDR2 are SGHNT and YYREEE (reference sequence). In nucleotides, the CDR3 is TGTGCCAGCAGCTCCCGATTTAGCGGGGTCACAGATACGCAGTATTTT. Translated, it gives CASSSRFSGVTDTQYF.

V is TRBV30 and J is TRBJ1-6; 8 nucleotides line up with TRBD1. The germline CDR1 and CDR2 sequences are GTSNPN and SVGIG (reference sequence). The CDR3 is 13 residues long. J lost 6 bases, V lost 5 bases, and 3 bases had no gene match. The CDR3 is CAWSQGANSPLHF. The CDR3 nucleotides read TGTGCCTGGTCCCAGGGGGCTAATTCACCCCTCCACTTT.

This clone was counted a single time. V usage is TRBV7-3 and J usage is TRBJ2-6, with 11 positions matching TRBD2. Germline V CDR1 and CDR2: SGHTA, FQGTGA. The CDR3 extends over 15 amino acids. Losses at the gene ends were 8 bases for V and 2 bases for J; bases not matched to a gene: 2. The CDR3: CASGTSGTGANVLTF. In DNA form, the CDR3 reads TGTGCCAGCGGGACTAGCGGAACTGGGGCCAACGTCCTGACTTTC.

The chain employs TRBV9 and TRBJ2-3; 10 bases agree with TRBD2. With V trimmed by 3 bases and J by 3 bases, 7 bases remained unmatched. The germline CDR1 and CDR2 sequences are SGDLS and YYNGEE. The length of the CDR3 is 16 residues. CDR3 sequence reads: CASSGDLAGVTDTQYF. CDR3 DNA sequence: TGTGCCAGCAGCGGGGACCTAGCGGGAGTAACAGATACGCAGTATTTT.

CDR3 region: CASSIGLAGGDTQYF. CDR3 coding DNA: TGCGCCAGCAGTATCGGGCTAGCGGGAGGCGATACGCAGTATTTT. The chain combines TRBV5-1 with TRBJ2-3, with 11 bases aligning to TRBD2. The CDR3 is made up of 15 amino acids. The ends lost 5 bases at V and 6 bases at J; junction bases unmatched: 8. Germline CDR1 SGHRS, CDR2 YFSETQ.

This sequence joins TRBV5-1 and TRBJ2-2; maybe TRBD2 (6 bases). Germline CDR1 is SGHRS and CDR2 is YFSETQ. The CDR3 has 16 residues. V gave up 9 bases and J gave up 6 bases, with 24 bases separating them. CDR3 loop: CATSWPGVESPGELFF. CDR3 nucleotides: TGCGCCACCTCCTGGCCGGGAGTCGAGTCCCCCGGGGAGCTGTTTTTT. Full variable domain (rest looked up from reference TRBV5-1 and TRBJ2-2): KAGVTQTPRYLIKTRGQQVTLSCSPISGHRSVSWYQQTPGQGLQFLFEYFSETQRNKGNFPGRFSGRQFSNSRSEMNVSTLELGDSALYLCATSWPGVESPGELFFGEGSRLTVL.

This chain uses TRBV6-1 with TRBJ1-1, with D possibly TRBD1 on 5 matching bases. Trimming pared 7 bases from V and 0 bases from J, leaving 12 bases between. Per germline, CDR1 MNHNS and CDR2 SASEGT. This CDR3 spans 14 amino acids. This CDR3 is CASTGQALNTEAFF. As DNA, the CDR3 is TGTGCCAGCACTGGACAAGCGTTGAACACTGAAGCTTTCTTT.

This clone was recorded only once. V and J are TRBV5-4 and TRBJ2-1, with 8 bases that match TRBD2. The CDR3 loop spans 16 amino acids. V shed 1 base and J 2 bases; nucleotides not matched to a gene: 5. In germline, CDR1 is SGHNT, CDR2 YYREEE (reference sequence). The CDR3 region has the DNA TGTGCCAGCAGCTTGTTTCAGCGGGAGCCCTACAATGAGCAGTTCTTC. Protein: CASSLFQREPYNEQFF.

CDR3 sequence (DNA): TGTGCCATCAGTGATGTAGAAAGAGTTGAAGCTTTCTTT. Protein product: CAISDVERVEAFF. The chain uses TRBV10-3 and TRBJ1-1, with D hard to call. The CDR3 extends over 13 amino acids. CDR1 is ENHRY and CDR2 is SYGVKD in the germline V gene. Trimming removed 3 bases at V and 7 bases at J, with 12 bases between.

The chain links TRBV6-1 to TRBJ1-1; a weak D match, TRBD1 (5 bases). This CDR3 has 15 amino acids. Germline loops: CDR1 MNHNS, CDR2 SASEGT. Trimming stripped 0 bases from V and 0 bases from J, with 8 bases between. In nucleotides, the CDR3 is TGTGCCAGCAGTGAAGCCACAGGATTGAACACTGAAGCTTTCTTT. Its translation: CASSEATGLNTEAFF.

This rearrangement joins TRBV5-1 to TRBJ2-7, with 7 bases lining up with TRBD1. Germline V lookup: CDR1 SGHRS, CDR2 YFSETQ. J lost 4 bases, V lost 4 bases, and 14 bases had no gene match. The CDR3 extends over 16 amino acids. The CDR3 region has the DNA TGCGCCAGCAGCGCTGGGACAGATCGCGCCTCGTACGAGCAGTACTTC. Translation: CASSAGTDRASYEQYF.

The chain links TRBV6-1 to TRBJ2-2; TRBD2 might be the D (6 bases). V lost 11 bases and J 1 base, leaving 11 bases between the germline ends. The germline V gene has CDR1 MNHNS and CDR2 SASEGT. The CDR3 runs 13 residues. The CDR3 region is CAGGSGNTGELFF. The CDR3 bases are TGTGCCGGGGGGTCAGGGAACACCGGGGAGCTGTTTTTT.

CDR3 nucleotide sequence: TGTGCCAGCAGCTTAGATGCAGGAACTTACGAGCAGTACTTC. Protein: CASSLDAGTYEQYF. The V call is TRBV7-2, the J call TRBJ2-7; no reliable D call. The V end was cut by 1 base, the J end by 4 bases, with 11 bases between. The CDR3 covers 14 residues. CDR1 is SGHTA, CDR2 FQGNSA, per germline.

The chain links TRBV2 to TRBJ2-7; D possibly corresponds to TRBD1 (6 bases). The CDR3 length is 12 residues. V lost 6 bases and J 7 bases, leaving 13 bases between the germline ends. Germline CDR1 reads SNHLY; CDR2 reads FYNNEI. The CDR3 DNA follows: TGTGCCAGCAGCTCGGACAGTGGGGAGCAGTACTTC. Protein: CASSSDSGEQYF.

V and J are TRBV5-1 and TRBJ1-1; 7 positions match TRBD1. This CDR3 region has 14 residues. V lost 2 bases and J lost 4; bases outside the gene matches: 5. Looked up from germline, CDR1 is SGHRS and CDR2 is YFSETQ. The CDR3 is CASSFQGEITEAFF. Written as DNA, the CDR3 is TGCGCCAGCAGCTTTCAGGGGGAAATCACTGAAGCTTTCTTT.

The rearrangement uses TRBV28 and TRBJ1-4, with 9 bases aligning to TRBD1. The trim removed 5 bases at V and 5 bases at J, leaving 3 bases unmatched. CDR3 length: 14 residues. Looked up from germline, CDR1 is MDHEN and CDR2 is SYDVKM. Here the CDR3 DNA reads TGTGCCAGCAGTCTGACAGGGGGAAATGAAAAACTGTTTTTT. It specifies CASSLTGGNEKLFF.